The 29 T cell receptor beta chains below were found in one sample sequenced in a study of cytomegalovirus exposure and HLA in healthy donors. PCR used 60 Vbeta primers and 13 Jbeta primers. The table came from immunoSEQ multiplex PCR; TCRdb's copy has only in-frame clones and leaves some out. This table holds some 120,000 clones, 8.5% to 10% found once. The sequencing sample was made of PBMCs. The receptors derive from a man between 40 and 49 years old in good health and CMV-seronegative.

This clone has just a few counts. This chain joins TRBV7-2 and TRBJ2-7, with 11 bases lining up with TRBD1. The CDR3 length is 15 residues. Germline V gene data show CDR1 as SGHTA and CDR2 as FQGNSA. The trim removed 3 bases at V and 3 bases at J, leaving 4 bases unmatched. The CDR3 sequence: CASSLTGTGGYEQYF. CDR3 coding DNA: TGTGCCAGCAGCTTGACCGGGACAGGGGGCTACGAGCAGTACTTC.

This clone was seen only a few times. The chain is built from TRBV5-4 and TRBJ1-2, with 8 bases aligning to TRBD1. The CDR3 is 13 residues long. Germline CDR1 is SGHNT and CDR2 is YYREEE (reference sequence). V was pared by 4 bases and J by 5 bases, with 4 bases of the junction left unmatched. The CDR3 sequence is CASSLRTGYGYTF. The CDR3 DNA reads TGTGCCAGCAGCCTTCGGACAGGGTATGGCTACACCTTC.

CDR3 coding DNA: TGTGCCAGCAGGGCGGGACAGGGGGCGACCGGGGCCAACGTCCTGACTTTC. Translating it yields CASRAGQGATGANVLTF. The V and J genes are TRBV9 and TRBJ2-6, with 12 bases identical to TRBD1. The CDR3 is 17 amino acids. V lost 5 bases, J lost 4 bases, and 7 bases stayed unmatched. Germline CDR1 reads SGDLS; CDR2 reads YYNGEE.

The V gene is TRBV7-9, the J gene TRBJ2-1; D is possibly TRBD2 (7 bases). CDR1 is SEHNR, CDR2 FQNEAQ, per germline (reference sequence). Trimming took off 3 bases at V and 12 bases at J, with 12 bases between the two ends. This CDR3 contains 12 residues. CDR3 amino acids: CASSFGGPGQFF. Written as DNA, the CDR3 is TGTGCCAGCAGCTTCGGGGGGCCCGGGCAGTTCTTC.

This clone was seen a few times. The rearrangement joins TRBV11-2 to TRBJ1-6; D unclear. The V end was cut by 1 base, the J end by 0 bases, with 7 bases between. Germline CDR1 reads SGHAT; CDR2 reads FQNNGV. This CDR3 region has 16 residues. In nucleotides, the CDR3 is TGTGCCAGCAGCTTAGGGCAGCGCTCCTATAATTCACCCCTCCACTTT. Translation gives CASSLGQRSYNSPLHF.

This chain joins TRBV5-1 and TRBJ1-1; TRBD1 matches 8 bases. The germline CDR1 and CDR2 sequences are SGHRS and YFSETQ. The CDR3 spans 15 residues. V lost 5 bases and J lost 3; bases outside the gene matches: 9. CDR3 sequence (DNA): TGCGCCAGCAGTTTTGCCACAGGGGGTTACACTGAAGCTTTCTTT. It codes for CASSFATGGYTEAFF.

This clone showed up just a few times. The chain joins TRBV29-1 to TRBJ2-7, with TRBD1 matching 7 bases. Germline CDR1 reads SQVTM; CDR2 reads ANQGSEA. CDR3 length: 14 amino acids. The junction had 8 bases not matched to a gene; V was cut back by 1 base and J by 5 bases. Here the CDR3 reads CSVEASGTVHEQYF. For the CDR3, the DNA is TGCAGCGTTGAAGCTTCCGGGACAGTCCACGAGCAGTACTTC.

The CDR3 DNA sequence: TGTGCCAGCAGCCAAGTTCACGGGAGAACCACAGATACGCAGTATTTT. Translation: CASSQVHGRTTDTQYF. V and J are TRBV14 and TRBJ2-3, with D perhaps TRBD2 (6 bases). The ends were cut back, 1 base at V and 2 bases at J, with 13 bases in the middle. Germline CDR1 is SGHDN and CDR2 is FVKESK. The CDR3 has 16 amino acids.

The chain carries TRBV25-1 and TRBJ2-3; a possible D gene is TRBD1 (6 bases). The CDR3 runs to 14 residues. CDR1 is MGHDK, CDR2 SYGVNS, per germline. V was trimmed by 3 bases and J by 3 bases, leaving 10 bases between them. The CDR3 nucleotides are TGTGCCAGCAGTGACAGGGGTGCGACAGATACGCAGTATTTT. Translating gives CASSDRGATDTQYF.

This chain joins TRBV27 and TRBJ2-3; D is possibly TRBD2 (6 bases). The germline V gene has CDR1 MNHEY and CDR2 SMNVEV (reference sequence). The length of the CDR3 is 14 residues. V shed 5 bases and J shed 2 bases, with 11 bases lying between them. The CDR3 region has the DNA TGTGCCAGCAGTCCCCGGGACTTCACAGATACGCAGTATTTT. The encoded protein is CASSPRDFTDTQYF.

This clone was found a few times. The gene calls are TRBV2 and TRBJ2-5, with TRBD1 identical over 7 bases. The junction had 9 bases not matched to a gene; V was cut back by 6 bases and J by 5 bases. There are 14 residues in the CDR3. CDR1 is SNHLY and CDR2 is FYNNEI in the germline V gene. The CDR3 reads CASSLNRGGETQYF. The CDR3 coding sequence is TGTGCCAGCAGCCTTAACAGGGGCGGCGAGACCCAGTACTTC.

This clone was seen a single time. This rearrangement joins TRBV7-8 to TRBJ2-7; 9 bases line up with TRBD2. Per the germline V gene, CDR1 is SGHVS and CDR2 is FQNEAQ. The CDR3 has 16 amino acids. The trim removed 0 bases at V and 6 bases at J, leaving 9 bases unmatched. CDR3 amino acids: CASSLAAGGPVPEQYF. The CDR3 DNA reads as TGTGCCAGCAGCTTAGCTGCGGGGGGGCCGGTCCCCGAGCAGTACTTC.

There are a few counts of this clone. This sequence joins TRBV27 and TRBJ2-7; possible D gene TRBD1, 5 bases. V dropped 2 bases and J dropped 0 bases, with 8 bases sitting between them. The CDR3 consists of 14 residues. Looked up from germline, CDR1 is MNHEY and CDR2 is SMNVEV (reference sequence). CDR3: CASSLGQGSYEQYF. The DNA for the CDR3 is TGTGCCAGCAGTTTAGGGCAGGGCTCCTACGAGCAGTACTTC.

This clone appeared a few times. The V and J genes are TRBV2 and TRBJ2-1, with 16 bases aligning to TRBD2. Trimming at V came to 4 bases and at J to 2 bases, leaving 11 bases not matched to a gene. Looked up from germline, CDR1 is SNHLY and CDR2 is FYNNEI. The CDR3 is 20 residues long. The CDR3 DNA follows: TGTGCCAGCAGTGTTTTTCCCGGGACTAGCGGGGGGGCGACCTACAATGAGCAGTTCTTC. Translation gives CASSVFPGTSGGATYNEQFF. The full variable domain, completed using reference TRBV2 and TRBJ2-1, is EPEVTQTPSHQVTQMGQEVILRCVPISNHLYFYWYRQILGQKVEFLVSFYNNEISEKSEIFDDQFSVERPDGSNFTLKIRSTKLEDSAMYFCASSVFPGTSGGATYNEQFFGPGTRLTVL.

To note about this clone: Other DNA sequences in the same sample also yield this CDR3. The chain carries TRBV6-5 and TRBJ1-1, with D uncertain. Between the trimmed V and J ends, which lost 0 bases and 1 base, there was a span of 3 bases. Germline-derived CDR1 and CDR2 are MNHEY and SVGAGI. The CDR3 is 13 residues long. CDR3 sequence: CASSYSRNTEAFF. The CDR3 bases are TGTGCCAGCAGTTACTCGAGGAACACTGAAGCTTTCTTT.

This clone turned up a few times. This rearrangement joins TRBV10-3 to TRBJ2-2; 7 bases are a match to TRBD2. The length of the CDR3 is 14 residues. Germline-derived CDR1 and CDR2 are ENHRY and SYGVKD. Trimming took 6 bases from V and 0 from J; bases not matched to a gene: 1. DNA of the CDR3: TGTGCCATCAGCCGGGGGGCGAACACCGGGGAGCTGTTTTTT. Translating gives CAISRGANTGELFF.

The CDR3 sequence is CASSPAGPFYEQYF. DNA of the CDR3: TGTGCCAGCAGCCCCGCGGGGCCGTTCTACGAGCAGTACTTC. The chain carries TRBV6-4 and TRBJ2-7, with D perhaps TRBD2 (6 bases). Germline loops: CDR1 MRHNA, CDR2 SNTAGT. CDR3 size: 14 residues. Trimming removed 6 bases from V and 3 bases from J, with 15 bases in between.

The table lists this clone with a few counts. This chain joins TRBV19 and TRBJ2-7; 13 nucleotides agree with TRBD2. CDR1 LNHDA and CDR2 SQIVND come from the germline V gene (reference sequence). V dropped 4 bases and J dropped 6; count of bases not matched to a gene: 6. The CDR3 has 15 residues. The CDR3 region is CASSTQTSGGFEQYF. The CDR3 nucleotides read TGTGCCAGTAGTACCCAGACTAGCGGGGGGTTCGAGCAGTACTTC.

This clone was counted a few times. The chain recombines TRBV5-5 with TRBJ1-5, with 12 bases lining up with TRBD1. CDR1 is SGHKS, CDR2 YYEKEE, per germline (reference sequence). The J segment lost 6 bases and the V segment lost 4 bases, leaving 5 bases of the junction unmatched. The CDR3 loop spans 15 amino acids. CDR3 protein: CASSPGTGGFQPQHF. The CDR3 DNA reads TGTGCCAGCAGCCCCGGGACAGGGGGCTTTCAGCCCCAGCATTTT.

This chain joins TRBV19 and TRBJ2-6; D uncertain. V dropped 7 bases and J dropped 0 bases, with 7 bases sitting between them. Germline assignment: CDR1 LNHDA and CDR2 SQIVND (reference sequence). This CDR3 comprises 14 residues. The CDR3 loop reads CASISSSGANVLTF. The CDR3 DNA reads as TGTGCCAGTATAAGTAGCTCTGGGGCCAACGTCCTGACTTTC.

This rearrangement joins TRBV29-1 to TRBJ1-1; a possible D gene is TRBD1 (5 bases). Trimming stripped 5 bases from V and 4 bases from J, with 11 bases between. The CDR3 contains 12 residues. From germline, CDR1 is SQVTM and CDR2 ANQGSEA. The CDR3 DNA reads TGCAGCGTTCGGGGGGGAAGCACTGAAGCTTTCTTT. Translating gives CSVRGGSTEAFF.

This clone was picked up a small number of times. The chain employs TRBV5-4 and TRBJ1-2; 7 bases are a match to TRBD1. The germline V gene encodes CDR1 SGHNT and CDR2 YYREEE (reference sequence). V shed 3 bases and J 3 bases; nucleotides not matched to a gene: 11. The CDR3 extends over 16 amino acids. The CDR3 here is CASSWETGRSDYGYTF. CDR3 bases: TGTGCCAGCAGCTGGGAGACAGGGCGATCGGACTATGGCTACACCTTC.

This clone was seen only a few times. The chain combines TRBV9 with TRBJ2-7; TRBD1 aligns across 9 bases. After removal of 0 bases from V and 6 bases from J, the junction contained 7 bases not matched to a gene. Per germline, CDR1 SGDLS and CDR2 YYNGEE. The CDR3 runs to 15 residues. Here the CDR3 DNA reads TGTGCCAGCAGCGTAGAGGCTCAACAGGGGGCCGAGCAGTACTTC. Protein: CASSVEAQQGAEQYF.

In its sample, this clone was seen a few times. This sequence joins TRBV5-1 and TRBJ2-7, with 9 bases fitting TRBD1. The germline gives CDR1 SGHRS, CDR2 YFSETQ. This CDR3 contains 15 residues. V lost 1 base and J lost 5; bases outside the gene matches: 7. CDR3 sequence reads: CASSLMRTGVDEQYF. The CDR3 DNA reads as TGCGCCAGCAGCTTGATGAGGACAGGGGTCGACGAGCAGTACTTC. The variable domain in full, completed from reference TRBV5-1 and TRBJ2-7, reads KAGVTQTPRYLIKTRGQQVTLSCSPISGHRSVSWYQQTPGQGLQFLFEYFSETQRNKGNFPGRFSGRQFSNSRSEMNVSTLELGDSALYLCASSLMRTGVDEQYFGPGTRLTVT.

This clone came up a few times. V gene TRBV29-1 combines with J gene TRBJ2-5, with 7 bases matching TRBD1. V lost 3 bases to trimming and J lost 4 bases; unmatched junction nucleotides: 8. CDR3 length: 14 residues. Germline CDR1 reads SQVTM; CDR2 reads ANQGSEA. DNA for the CDR3: TGCAGCGTTGAGGGAACAGGGGCGGGAGAGACCCAGTACTTC. Translated: CSVEGTGAGETQYF.

The chain couples TRBV5-1 to TRBJ1-1; D unclear. This CDR3 region has 14 residues. The V and J ends lost 0 bases and 6 bases respectively, with 12 bases between them. Germline V gene lookup returns CDR1 SGHRS and CDR2 YFSETQ. The CDR3 spells CASSLDFGLAEAFF. CDR3 bases: TGCGCCAGCAGCTTGGACTTCGGGTTGGCTGAAGCTTTCTTT. Complete variable domain (other parts from reference TRBV5-1 and TRBJ1-1): KAGVTQTPRYLIKTRGQQVTLSCSPISGHRSVSWYQQTPGQGLQFLFEYFSETQRNKGNFPGRFSGRQFSNSRSEMNVSTLELGDSALYLCASSLDFGLAEAFFGQGTRLTVV.

This clone was detected a few times. J is TRBJ1-3 and V is TRBV4-1; D remains ambiguous. CDR3 size: 12 residues. Per germline, CDR1 MGHRA and CDR2 YSYEKL. Trimming pared 0 bases from V and 8 bases from J, leaving 5 bases between. In DNA, the CDR3 is TGCGCCAGCAGCCAAGATGGGCACACCATATATTTT. It is translated as CASSQDGHTIYF.

This clone has a handful of counts. This chain connects TRBV2 to TRBJ1-4; possible D gene TRBD1, 5 bases. The V gene lost 3 bases and the J gene lost 0 bases, with 8 bases spanning the gap. Germline V gene data show CDR1 as SNHLY and CDR2 as FYNNEI. This CDR3 is 15 amino acids long. The CDR3 nucleotides are TGTGCCAGCAGTGATTCGGGGGCAACTAATGAAAAACTGTTTTTT. Amino acid sequence: CASSDSGATNEKLFF. The whole variable domain, remainder taken from reference TRBV2 and TRBJ1-4, is EPEVTQTPSHQVTQMGQEVILRCVPISNHLYFYWYRQILGQKVEFLVSFYNNEISEKSEIFDDQFSVERPDGSNFTLKIRSTKLEDSAMYFCASSDSGATNEKLFFGSGTQLSVL.

CDR3 DNA sequence: TGTGCCATCAAAGACAGGGTTCAGGAGACCCAGTACTTC. This translates into CAIKDRVQETQYF. This sequence joins TRBV10-3 and TRBJ2-5; TRBD1 matches 7 bases. CDR3 length: 13 amino acids. Per the germline V gene, CDR1 is ENHRY and CDR2 is SYGVKD. Unmatched junction bases numbered 7, after V lost 7 bases and J lost 5 bases.